A single sample gave rise to the 2 T cell receptor beta chains below, sequenced in a study of shared clonotypes between healthy human individuals. Measured with immunoSEQ multiplex PCR; TCRdb has only the in-frame clones, and not every one. The table has 2 million to 3 million clones, 80% to 95% seen once. Source material: naive CD4+ T cells from PBMCs. The subset: CD45RA+ positively selected. These receptors all come from a man younger than 35 in good health. Some clones in this sample may be carry-over from other donors' samples.

The genes are TRBV7-8 and TRBJ1-3, with D unclear. Trimming took off 5 bases at V and 0 bases at J, with 20 bases between the two ends. This CDR3 has 18 residues. Germline loops: CDR1 SGHVS, CDR2 FQNEAQ. CDR3 nucleotide sequence: TGTGCCAGCAGCCCCCCCCACGGCCTGAAGTACTCTGGAAACACCATATATTTT. As protein: CASSPPHGLKYSGNTIYF.

The chain couples TRBV7-2 to TRBJ1-2, with D unclear. V was trimmed by 1 base and J by 8 bases, leaving 17 bases between them. The CDR3 consists of 15 residues. From germline, CDR1 is SGHTA and CDR2 FQGNSA. The CDR3 DNA sequence: TGTGCCAGCAGCTTAGTAACTTCCCAGGAAGGAGGCTACACCTTC. It specifies CASSLVTSQEGGYTF.